This section outlines one T cell receptor beta chain sequence together with its context. Its antigen target is currently unknown. No base quality information exists; no much larger clone differs at one position. V is clipped by 3 bases and J by 6 bases, and the sequence between their germline boundaries is 11 bases long. From the germline V gene (reference sequence), CDR1 is LNHDA and CDR2 is SQIVND. There are 13 amino acids in the CDR3, from cysteine to phenylalanine inclusive. Only the CDR3 DNA is retained, 39 bases long and in frame from the first base. The data were obtained in a study of T cell responses to AZD1222 COVID-19 vaccine (dated by TCRdb to about 2021). For the study in its entirety: TCR sequencing was performed for approximately 240 trial participants, of whom about 210 were given two doses of AZD1222 and around 26 were given two doses of MenACWY control vaccine. Enrollment into the trials was organized by age into subgroups of 18-55, 56-69 and 70-plus years, and those subgroups contained approximately 150, 30 and 60 TCR-sequenced participants, respectively.

Overall results and qualifications from the work: Participants were mostly white British, with more females than males. The authors suggested clonal diversity may have been underestimated. Nearly half of unique spike-specific TCRs reportedly recognized epitopes outside regions mutated in the B.1.351 and B.1.1.7 variants. A significant rise in spike-specific TCR breadth and depth was observed after two AZD1222 doses relative to day 0 and relative to MenACWY recipients. Conclusions about previously exposed vaccinees are limited because only six or seven AZD1222 recipients were SARS-CoV-2 seropositive at baseline. The vaccine-associated CD4 TCRs covered the entire spike protein, and the dominant responses fell in regions 160-218 and 743-854. The 56-69-year group was small, and its depth increase did not reach significance, likely because of low power. Because no day 14 peak-response samples were available, repertoires were characterized only after the peak T cell response.

Per the publication, the time point label means: about 28 days (+/-7) after the second vaccine dose. AZD1222 recipients with second doses at about 4 weeks or about 12 weeks were pooled, because spike-specific TCR depth and breadth did not differ between schedules. Samples from vaccinated people were obtained from the UK trials COV001 and COV002, which included a single-blind randomized controlled phase 2/3 trial of AZD1222 (ChAdOx1 nCoV-19) in healthy adults. Trial participant PBMC samples were collected at day 0 and day 28 after the second dose for TCRbeta chain sequencing. The CDR3 regions of human TCRbeta chains were subjected to immunosequencing. As for the authors' bioinformatics: TCRs in the repertoires were compared against a reference library of SARS-CoV-2-specific TCRs that had been generated with the MIRA antigen-specificity platform. Breadth meant the fraction of unique TCRs that were SARS-CoV-2-associated, whereas depth meant the fraction of total T cells that were SARS-CoV-2-associated. Each spike-specific TCR was assigned to its reactive spike region and to a CD4 or CD8 class using the MIRA data. Log10-transformed breadth and depth values were compared by one-way ANOVA with Sidak's multiple comparisons tests. TCRdb limited this immuneACCESS table to in-frame rearrangements with V and J called. A share of clones is missing; checked studies link under half to unresolved V genes, and the rest is unexplained. That table is the source of V, J and clone size, and D and trimming were worked out from the DNA. Within this sample are approximately 89,000 clones, with 85% to 95% of them counted one time only. In total, the top ten clones hold approximately 10% of the sample.

Sequenced material: peripheral blood, taken 28 days after the second AZD1222 dose. Rearrangement joined TRBV19 to TRBJ1-1; the D region possibly corresponds to TRBD1 (5 bases align). The TCR comes from an adult who received the AZD1222 COVID-19 vaccine. The sequenced DNA is TGTGCCAGTAGTATTTCAGGGTTTGCTGAAGCTTTCTTT. Translated, it reads CASSISGFAEAFF.